Included here is one T cell receptor beta chain sequence, with context. The antigen is undetermined. The sample is drawn from a study of cytomegalovirus exposure and HLA in healthy donors. The PCR employed 60 Vbeta primers together with 13 Jbeta primers. Sequencing was performed with immunoSEQ multiplex PCR; in TCRdb, only in-frame clones are kept and a portion is missing. The table shows tens of thousands of clones, with 9.5% to 13% occurring only once. The study sampled nominally healthy donors, though unrecorded immune exposures were likely. Study results and caveats: Most of the TCR beta V segments (in an earlier analysis) were productive either about 87% or about 30% of the time.

The CDR3 has 13 residues. Germline V gene lookup returns CDR1 SGHDT and CDR2 YYEEEE. V was pared by 2 bases and J by 6 bases, with 11 bases between. Sequencing was done on a sample of PBMCs. The receptor was isolated from a man aged 60 to 69 in good health and CMV-seropositive. V is TRBV5-6 and J is TRBJ1-1, with D unclear. The CDR3 sequence: CASSFKPHAEAFF. The CDR3 nucleotides read TGTGCCAGCAGCTTTAAACCACACGCTGAAGCTTTCTTT.